These 2 T cell receptor beta chains came from one sample sequenced in a study of blood T cell repertoires in COVID-19. Sequencing was performed with immunoSEQ multiplex PCR; in TCRdb, only in-frame clones are kept and a portion is missing. The table has some 150,000 clones, 85% to 90% seen once; the top ten hold 8.6%. Sample: peripheral blood. Every receptor here comes from a woman between 50 and 59 years old with active or convalescent COVID-19.

The V gene is TRBV7-2, the J gene TRBJ1-1; the match to TRBD1 covers 9 bases. The length of the CDR3 is 13 residues. V was pared by 5 bases and J by 4 bases, with 2 bases of the junction left unmatched. The germline gives CDR1 SGHTA, CDR2 FQGNSA. CDR3 DNA sequence: TGTGCCAGCAGCCGACAGGGGGTCACTGAAGCTTTCTTT. Its protein is CASSRQGVTEAFF.

This chain uses TRBV7-9 with TRBJ2-7, with TRBD2 identical over 11 bases. The CDR3 length is 15 residues. Germline trimming cut 1 base from V and 4 bases from J; bases unmatched to any gene: 3. CDR1 SEHNR and CDR2 FQNEAQ come from the germline V gene (reference sequence). CDR3 bases: TGTGCCAGCAGCTTAGATCTAGCGGGGGGTTACGAGCAGTACTTC. Protein: CASSLDLAGGYEQYF. Based on the CDR3 plus reference TRBV7-9 and TRBJ2-7, the full variable domain is DTGVSQNPRHKITKRGQNVTFRCDPISEHNRLYWYRQTLGQGPEFLTYFQNEAQLEKSRLLSDRFSAERPKGSFSTLEIQRTEQGDSAMYLCASSLDLAGGYEQYFGPGTRLTVT.